A selection of T cell receptor beta chains follows, all from one sample in a study of blood T cell repertoires in COVID-19. The repertoire was sequenced with immunoSEQ multiplex PCR; TCRdb's copy has only in-frame clones and lacks some. The sample records some 200,000 clones, roughly 84% being singletons. Sequencing input: peripheral blood. These receptors were collected from a woman of 80 years or more with acute or convalescent COVID-19. The CDR3 runs from the conserved cysteine through the conserved F or W. D genes are given only for firm matches. The size entry is marked missing in some rows and otherwise reads once, few, many or a size class.

J gene: TRBJ2-1
V gene: TRBV15
clone size: NA
D gene: TRBD2
CDR3 protein: CATSRGTSGGYNEQFF
CDR3 DNA: TGTGCCACCAGCAGGGGGACTAGCGGGGGGTACAATGAGCAGTTCTTC

J gene: TRBJ1-2
V gene: TRBV4-3
clone size: few
D gene: NA
CDR3 protein: CASSQDQGSYGYTF
CDR3 DNA: TGCGCCAGCAGCCAAGATCAGGGCAGCTATGGCTACACCTTC

J gene: TRBJ1-3
V gene: TRBV3-1/TRBV3-2
clone size: NA
D gene: NA
CDR3 protein: CASSQQLAPGGNTIYF
CDR3 DNA: TGTGCCAGCAGCCAACAGCTGGCTCCGGGGGGAAACACCATATATTTT

J gene: TRBJ1-3
V gene: TRBV27
clone size: NA
D gene: TRBD1
CDR3 protein: CASSPGTETSGNTIYF
CDR3 DNA: TGTGCCAGCAGTCCGGGGACAGAGACCTCTGGAAACACCATATATTTT

J gene: TRBJ1-6
V gene: TRBV11-2
clone size: NA
D gene: NA
CDR3 protein: CASSSQANSPLHF
CDR3 DNA: TGTGCCAGCAGCTCCCAGGCCAATTCACCCCTCCACTTT

J gene: TRBJ1-5
V gene: TRBV19
clone size: NA
D gene: TRBD1
CDR3 protein: CASSVDTGAGNQPQHF
CDR3 DNA: TGTGCCAGTAGTGTAGACACAGGGGCGGGCAATCAGCCCCAGCATTTT

J gene: TRBJ1-5
V gene: TRBV7-9
clone size: NA
D gene: NA
CDR3 protein: CASSRDGGQPQHF
CDR3 DNA: TGTGCCAGCAGCCGGGACGGGGGTCAGCCCCAGCATTTT

J gene: TRBJ2-5
V gene: TRBV6-1
clone size: NA
D gene: NA
CDR3 protein: CASSEGLSGETQYF
CDR3 DNA: TGTGCCAGCAGTGAAGGACTCTCAGGGGAGACCCAGTACTTC

J gene: TRBJ2-5
V gene: TRBV5-1
clone size: NA
D gene: TRBD2
CDR3 protein: CASSLGGGTETQYF
CDR3 DNA: TGCGCCAGCAGCTTGGGGGGAGGGACGGAGACCCAGTACTTC

J gene: TRBJ1-5
V gene: TRBV19
clone size: NA
D gene: NA
CDR3 protein: CASTPLNPDQPQHF
CDR3 DNA: TGTGCCAGTACCCCACTTAACCCCGATCAGCCCCAGCATTTT

J gene: TRBJ1-3
V gene: TRBV4-1
clone size: NA
D gene: NA
CDR3 protein: CASSFQVLSGNTIYF
CDR3 DNA: TGCGCCAGCAGCTTCCAGGTTCTCTCTGGAAACACCATATATTTT

J gene: TRBJ1-1
V gene: TRBV5-1
clone size: NA
D gene: NA
CDR3 protein: CASSLVWQARGNTEAFF
CDR3 DNA: TGCGCCAGCAGCTTGGTTTGGCAGGCCCGGGGGAACACTGAAGCTTTCTTT

J gene: TRBJ1-1
V gene: TRBV7-2
clone size: once
D gene: NA
CDR3 protein: CASSLFGENTEAFF
CDR3 DNA: TGTGCCAGCAGCCTTTTTGGAGAGAACACTGAAGCTTTCTTT

J gene: TRBJ1-1
V gene: TRBV6-1
clone size: few
D gene: NA
CDR3 protein: CASSDPNRPMNTEAFF
CDR3 DNA: TGTGCCAGCAGTGACCCCAACAGGCCTATGAACACTGAAGCTTTCTTT

J gene: TRBJ1-2
V gene: TRBV29-1
clone size: NA
D gene: TRBD1
CDR3 protein: CSVETGVGYGYTF
CDR3 DNA: TGCAGCGTTGAGACAGGGGTTGGCTATGGCTACACCTTC

J gene: TRBJ1-1
V gene: TRBV3-1/TRBV3-2
clone size: few
D gene: NA
CDR3 protein: CASTHMAVNTEAFF
CDR3 DNA: TGTGCCAGCACCCATATGGCCGTGAACACTGAAGCTTTCTTT

J gene: TRBJ1-5
V gene: TRBV24-1
clone size: NA
D gene: NA
CDR3 protein: CATSETAPGGGQPQHF
CDR3 DNA: TGTGCCACCAGTGAAACGGCCCCGGGGGGTGGTCAGCCCCAGCATTTT

J gene: TRBJ1-2
V gene: TRBV7-3
clone size: NA
D gene: TRBD1
CDR3 protein: CASSYGGQGGLYGYTF
CDR3 DNA: TGTGCCAGCAGCTACGGGGGTCAAGGGGGCTTGTATGGCTACACCTTC

J gene: TRBJ1-1
V gene: TRBV5-1
clone size: NA
D gene: TRBD1
CDR3 protein: CASSSMTGGNTEAFF
CDR3 DNA: TGCGCCAGCAGCTCTATGACAGGGGGCAACACTGAAGCTTTCTTT

J gene: TRBJ1-2
V gene: TRBV5-5
clone size: NA
D gene: NA
CDR3 protein: CASRPTGGRTNYGYTF
CDR3 DNA: TGTGCCAGCAGGCCGACTGGGGGCAGGACTAACTATGGCTACACCTTC

J gene: TRBJ2-5
V gene: TRBV7-8
clone size: NA
D gene: TRBD2
CDR3 protein: CASRRGLAGEQETQYF
CDR3 DNA: TGTGCCAGCAGACGAGGACTAGCGGGGGAACAAGAGACCCAGTACTTC

J gene: TRBJ2-7
V gene: TRBV3-1/TRBV3-2
clone size: NA
D gene: TRBD1
CDR3 protein: CASSQGTGTYEQYF
CDR3 DNA: TGTGCCAGCAGCCAAGGGACAGGGACCTACGAGCAGTACTTC

J gene: TRBJ1-1
V gene: TRBV9
clone size: NA
D gene: NA
CDR3 protein: CASSVAGTEAFF
CDR3 DNA: TGTGCCAGCAGCGTAGCAGGGACTGAAGCTTTCTTT

J gene: TRBJ2-3
V gene: TRBV11-3
clone size: NA
D gene: TRBD1
CDR3 protein: CASSKRDSITDTQYF
CDR3 DNA: TGTGCCAGCAGCAAGAGGGACAGCATCACAGATACGCAGTATTTT

J gene: TRBJ1-4
V gene: TRBV2
clone size: once
D gene: TRBD1
CDR3 protein: CASSDSGQANEKLFF
CDR3 DNA: TGTGCCAGCAGTGACTCGGGACAGGCTAATGAAAAACTGTTTTTT

J gene: TRBJ2-7
V gene: TRBV5-6
clone size: NA
D gene: TRBD1
CDR3 protein: CASSLQGAEQYF
CDR3 DNA: TGTGCCAGCAGCTTGCAGGGGGCCGAGCAGTACTTC

J gene: TRBJ2-1
V gene: TRBV5-1
clone size: NA
D gene: NA
CDR3 protein: CASSLEWSSYNEQFF
CDR3 DNA: TGCGCCAGCAGCTTGGAGTGGAGCTCCTACAATGAGCAGTTCTTC

J gene: TRBJ2-1
V gene: TRBV5-8
clone size: few
D gene: NA
CDR3 protein: CASSPMGGAVEQFF
CDR3 DNA: TGTGCCAGCAGCCCCATGGGCGGGGCGGTTGAGCAGTTCTTC